This T cell receptor (beta chain) was retrieved from a study of HIV-infected children after antiretroviral therapy interruption. RNA-based 3' RACE libraries used unique molecular identifiers. TCRdb analysed the 3' RACE reads with MiXCR anew, one entry per CDR3 protein. Here the sample spans fewer than 50,000 distinct CDR3 sequences, approximately 4% being singletons. Treatment of the sample: PENTA 11 planned treatment interruption arm or continuous ART arm. The receptor was isolated from a pool of human donors with HIV. The sequences come from CD45RA+ CD4+ T cells from PBMCs, pooled from several time points, collected from a donor given antiretroviral therapy, either interrupted or continuous. As for subset: naive CD4+ CD45RA+ CD45RO- T cells.

CDR3 in DNA: TGTGCCAGCAGTATGAGAGGAAGTAACACTGAAGCTTTCTTT. It translates to CASSMRGSNTEAFF. This sequence joins TRBV6-6 and TRBJ1-1; D is unresolved. Germline V gives CDR1 MNHNY, CDR2 SVGAGI (reference sequence). V was clipped by 5 bases and J by 2 bases, with 12 bases between them. This CDR3 has 14 amino acids.